The 30 T cell receptor beta chains reported below all come from one sample, sequenced in a study of blood T cell repertoires in COVID-19. The protocol was immunoSEQ multiplex PCR, while the TCRdb copy is restricted to in-frame clones and leaves out a portion. The sample records 350,000 to 450,000 clones, 90% to 95% being singletons. Sequenced: PBMCs or T cells enriched from blood (not recorded which). The receptors here all came from a woman between 40 and 55 years old who had been exposed to COVID-19.

This clone was seen more than once but under ten times. The chain employs TRBV7-2 and TRBJ2-1; a weak D match, TRBD1 (6 bases). The CDR3 is made up of 14 amino acids. In germline, CDR1 is SGHTA, CDR2 FQGNSA. V lost 0 bases to trimming and J lost 9 bases, with 12 bases between them. This CDR3 reads CASSLALRTAEQFF. Here the CDR3 DNA reads TGTGCCAGCAGCTTAGCGCTTAGGACAGCTGAGCAGTTCTTC.

The chain links TRBV5-1 to TRBJ1-1; D is ambiguous. The CDR3 is 13 amino acids. The germline CDR1 and CDR2 sequences are SGHRS and YFSETQ. Trimming left V 8 bases short and J 0 bases short, with 11 bases between. The DNA of the CDR3 is TGCGCCAGTCAACGCCTACTGAACACTGAAGCTTTCTTT. This sequence encodes CASQRLLNTEAFF.

The rearrangement links TRBV7-8 to TRBJ1-2; no reliable D call. Trimming took off 8 bases at V and 12 bases at J, with 19 bases between the two ends. The germline V gene encodes CDR1 SGHVS and CDR2 FQNEAQ. The CDR3 sequence is 12 residues long. The CDR3 sequence is CASGPRGNENTF. As DNA, the CDR3 is TGTGCCAGCGGCCCACGAGGGAACGAGAACACCTTC. Looking up the rest from reference TRBV7-8 and TRBJ1-2 gives the full variable domain: GAGVSQSPRYKVAKRGQDVALRCDPISGHVSLFWYQQALGQGPEFLTYFQNEAQLDKSGLPSDRFFAERPEGSVSTLKIQRTQQEDSAVYLCASGPRGNENTFGSGTRLTVV.

This rearrangement joins TRBV24-1 to TRBJ2-7; 7 bases are shared with TRBD2. The CDR3 is made up of 15 amino acids. Germline CDR1 and CDR2: KGHDR and SFDVKD. Unmatched junction bases numbered 8, after V lost 2 bases and J lost 5 bases. This chain's CDR3 is CATSDSRTRRDEQYF. Written as DNA, the CDR3 is TGTGCCACCAGTGATTCGAGGACTAGACGGGACGAGCAGTACTTC.

The chain uses TRBV7-2 and TRBJ1-1; 7 bases fit TRBD1. V gave up 4 bases and J gave up 5 bases; unmatched junction bases: 4. CDR3 length equals 13 residues. Per germline, CDR1 SGHTA and CDR2 FQGNSA. The CDR3 DNA sequence: TGTGCCAGCAGCTCGACAGGGCGGACTGAAGCTTTCTTT. This sequence encodes CASSSTGRTEAFF.

A note on this clone: Different DNA sequences within this sample yield the same CDR3. The gene calls are TRBV9 and TRBJ2-5; 7 bases match TRBD2. Germline V gives CDR1 SGDLS, CDR2 YYNGEE. V trimming: 3 bases; J trimming: 1 base; junction bases outside the gene matches: 0. This CDR3 comprises 13 residues. The CDR3, as DNA: TGTGCCAGCAGCGCGGGAGGCCAAGAGACCCAGTACTTC. Translating gives CASSAGGQETQYF.

In its sample, this clone was seen once. J is TRBJ1-2 and V is TRBV19; 9 bases line up with TRBD1. The CDR3 is 14 residues long. Germline V gene lookup returns CDR1 LNHDA and CDR2 SQIVND (reference sequence). V lost 7 bases, J lost 2 bases, and 5 bases stayed unmatched. The CDR3 DNA reads TGTGCCAGTACCCAGGGGACAGGGAACTATGGCTACACCTTC. Translation: CASTQGTGNYGYTF. The full variable domain, rest sourced from reference TRBV19 and TRBJ1-2, is DGGITQSPKYLFRKEGQNVTLSCEQNLNHDAMYWYRQDPGQGLRLIYYSQIVNDFQKGDIAEGYSVSREKKESFPLTVTSAQKNPTAFYLCASTQGTGNYGYTFGSGTRLTVV.

The V call is TRBV3-1 (or the pseudogene TRBV3-2), the J call TRBJ2-7; 7 positions agree with TRBD2. This CDR3 is built from 14 residues. V lost 1 base, J lost 3 bases, and 3 bases stayed unmatched. The germline CDR1 and CDR2 sequences are LGHDT and YNNKEL (reference sequence). The CDR3 spells CASSQVTSSYEQYF. CDR3 DNA sequence: TGTGCCAGCAGCCAAGTGACTAGCAGCTACGAGCAGTACTTC.

The rearrangement uses TRBV7-2 and TRBJ1-2; weak D call: TRBD1 (5 bases). The CDR3 sequence is 15 residues long. Trimming removed 5 bases at V and 5 bases at J, with 18 bases between. Germline CDR1 reads SGHTA; CDR2 reads FQGNSA. The CDR3 nucleotides read TGTGCCAGCAGCAAAGACGCGAATGGGGGGTATGGCTACACCTTC. Amino acids: CASSKDANGGYGYTF.

This clone was seen a single time. Other DNA sequences in this sample translate to the same CDR3. The chain has TRBV2 and TRBJ1-1, with 8 nucleotides matching TRBD1. CDR1 is SNHLY, CDR2 FYNNEI, per germline. With 6 bases clipped from V and 0 bases from J, the junction kept 3 bases outside the gene matches. The CDR3 runs to 14 residues. CDR3 nucleotide sequence: TGTGCCAGCAGGTACAGGGGGATGAACACTGAAGCTTTCTTT. Its protein product is CASRYRGMNTEAFF.

The chain uses TRBV6-5 and TRBJ1-3; TRBD1 aligns across 9 bases. Germline CDR1 is MNHEY and CDR2 is SVGAGI. The CDR3 is made up of 15 amino acids. Here the CDR3 reads CATGPGQGFGNTIYF. CDR3 bases: TGTGCTACAGGGCCGGGACAGGGCTTTGGAAACACCATATATTTT.

V and J are TRBV5-1 and TRBJ2-2, with D perhaps matching TRBD1 (5 bases). V was trimmed by 4 bases and J by 0 bases, leaving 10 bases between them. This CDR3 is 15 amino acids long. The germline CDR1 and CDR2 sequences are SGHRS and YFSETQ. CDR3 sequence (DNA): TGCGCCAGCAGCATGACAGTGGCGAACACCGGGGAGCTGTTTTTT. Translated, it gives CASSMTVANTGELFF.

This clone was recorded only once. This chain uses TRBV14 with TRBJ1-1; TRBD1 might be the D (5 bases). CDR3 size: 15 residues. The V end was cut by 4 bases, the J end by 0 bases, with 12 bases between. Germline V lookup: CDR1 SGHDN, CDR2 FVKESK. This CDR3 reads CASSPHRNLNTEAFF. CDR3 DNA sequence: TGTGCCAGCAGCCCTCACAGGAACTTGAACACTGAAGCTTTCTTT.

The chain employs TRBV5-1 and TRBJ2-7; 10 bases fit TRBD1. CDR1 is SGHRS, CDR2 YFSETQ, per germline. This CDR3 comprises 15 residues. J gave up 6 bases and V 2 bases, and 8 bases lay outside the gene matches. The CDR3 nucleotides are TGCGCCAGCAGCTTTGCCGGGACAGGGGATTTCGAGCAGTACTTC. This encodes CASSFAGTGDFEQYF.

The chain is built from TRBV2 and TRBJ1-2, with 7 bases fitting TRBD1. The CDR3 sequence is 14 residues long. J lost 4 bases, V lost 7 bases, and 9 bases had no gene match. Per germline, CDR1 SNHLY and CDR2 FYNNEI. CDR3 region: CASIAGTATYGYTF. In nucleotides, the CDR3 is TGTGCCAGCATCGCCGGGACAGCAACCTATGGCTACACCTTC.

The rearrangement uses TRBV11-3 and TRBJ1-2, with unresolved D. V lost 0 bases, J lost 9 bases, and 11 bases lay in between. The length of the CDR3 is 13 residues. CDR1 and CDR2 from the germline V gene are SGHNT and YENEEA. CDR3 in DNA: TGTGCCAGCAGCTTAGATCAAAGGAGGAGCTACACCTTC. Protein: CASSLDQRRSYTF.

In this sample, this clone turned up once. Other DNA sequences in the same sample also yield this CDR3. The V call is TRBV18, the J call TRBJ1-1; 7 bases are shared with TRBD1. CDR1 and CDR2 from the germline V gene are KGHSH and LQKENI. The CDR3 loop spans 14 amino acids. Trimming removed 1 base from V and 1 base from J; junction bases left unmatched: 0. This CDR3 is CASSPQGANTEAFF. The DNA of the CDR3 is TGTGCCAGCTCACCACAGGGGGCGAACACTGAAGCTTTCTTT.

This clone was detected once. V and J are TRBV5-1 and TRBJ1-2; 8 positions agree with TRBD1. The germline V gene has CDR1 SGHRS and CDR2 YFSETQ. Germline trimming cut 4 bases from V and 3 bases from J; bases unmatched to any gene: 5. The CDR3 has 14 residues. The CDR3 DNA is TGCGCCAGCAGCCCGACAGGGGAGTACTATGGCTACACCTTC. Amino acid sequence: CASSPTGEYYGYTF. The whole variable domain, remainder taken from reference TRBV5-1 and TRBJ1-2, is KAGVTQTPRYLIKTRGQQVTLSCSPISGHRSVSWYQQTPGQGLQFLFEYFSETQRNKGNFPGRFSGRQFSNSRSEMNVSTLELGDSALYLCASSPTGEYYGYTFGSGTRLTVV.

The V gene is TRBV7-9, the J gene TRBJ1-4; 9 nucleotides match TRBD1. Germline CDR1 reads SEHNR; CDR2 reads FQNEAQ (reference sequence). V shed 5 bases and J 3 bases; nucleotides not matched to a gene: 1. The length of the CDR3 is 14 residues. CDR3 loop: CASSRTGANEKLFF. The CDR3 region has the DNA TGTGCCAGCAGCCGGACAGGGGCTAATGAAAAACTGTTTTTT.

The chain recombines TRBV7-2 with TRBJ1-2; no clear D. V lost 3 bases and J lost 8, with 22 bases in between. In germline, CDR1 is SGHTA, CDR2 FQGNSA. The CDR3 runs 16 residues. The CDR3 region has the DNA TGTGCCAGCAGCTTTGGGAGGGAGGGAAATTATTTCGGCTACACCTTC. Translated: CASSFGREGNYFGYTF.

In nucleotides, the CDR3 is TGTGCCAGCACCCCACGGACAGGGGGAGTCTATGGCTACACCTTC. Amino acids: CASTPRTGGVYGYTF. The rearrangement joins TRBV7-8 to TRBJ1-2; TRBD1 matches at 10 bases. This CDR3 contains 15 residues. Germline V gene lookup returns CDR1 SGHVS and CDR2 FQNEAQ. V gave up 7 bases and J gave up 4 bases; unmatched junction bases: 9. Together with reference TRBV7-8 and TRBJ1-2, the CDR3 gives the full variable domain: GAGVSQSPRYKVAKRGQDVALRCDPISGHVSLFWYQQALGQGPEFLTYFQNEAQLDKSGLPSDRFFAERPEGSVSTLKIQRTQQEDSAVYLCASTPRTGGVYGYTFGSGTRLTVV.

V gene TRBV7-8 combines with J gene TRBJ1-5; TRBD1 might be the D (6 bases). V shed 1 base and J shed 7 bases, with 11 bases lying between them. Germline V gene sequence: CDR1 SGHVS, CDR2 FQNEAQ. This CDR3 contains 14 residues. The CDR3 here is CASSLVAGEQPQHF. CDR3 DNA: TGTGCCAGCAGCTTAGTGGCAGGGGAACAGCCCCAGCATTTT.

The J gene is TRBJ1-5, the V gene TRBV7-8; 8 nucleotides agree with TRBD1. V dropped 4 bases and J dropped 7; count of bases not matched to a gene: 3. The CDR3 spans 13 residues. Germline CDR1 reads SGHVS; CDR2 reads FQNEAQ. The chain's CDR3 is CASSSDRVQPQHF. The CDR3 DNA reads as TGTGCCAGCAGCTCGGACAGGGTCCAGCCCCAGCATTTT. The complete variable domain, with remaining parts taken from reference TRBV7-8 and TRBJ1-5, reads GAGVSQSPRYKVAKRGQDVALRCDPISGHVSLFWYQQALGQGPEFLTYFQNEAQLDKSGLPSDRFFAERPEGSVSTLKIQRTQQEDSAVYLCASSSDRVQPQHFGDGTRLSIL.

This clone was seen just once. The chain couples TRBV11-2 to TRBJ2-2, with 8 nucleotides matching TRBD1. Germline trimming cut 4 bases from V and 8 bases from J; bases unmatched to any gene: 6. The CDR3 has 14 residues. Germline V gene sequence: CDR1 SGHAT, CDR2 FQNNGV. The CDR3 DNA reads TGTGCCAGCAGCTCGGGACAGGCCTTTGGGGAGCTGTTTTTT. This translates into CASSSGQAFGELFF. The full variable domain, completed using reference TRBV11-2 and TRBJ2-2, is EAGVAQSPRYKIIEKRQSVAFWCNPISGHATLYWYQQILGQGPKLLIQFQNNGVVDDSQLPKDRFSAERLKGVDSTLKIQPAKLEDSAVYLCASSSGQAFGELFFGEGSRLTVL.

The chain links TRBV18 to TRBJ2-7; D unclear. V gave up 0 bases and J gave up 7 bases, with 16 bases separating them. The CDR3 runs to 15 residues. CDR1 is KGHSH, CDR2 LQKENI, per germline. The CDR3 region has the DNA TGTGCCAGCTCACCACCGAAATCCGCCCTGAGAGAGCAGTACTTC. This translates into CASSPPKSALREQYF. Complete variable domain (other parts from reference TRBV18 and TRBJ2-7): NAGVMQNPRHLVRRRGQEARLRCSPMKGHSHVYWYRQLPEEGLKFMVYLQKENIIDESGMPKERFSAEFPKEGPSILRIQQVVRGDSAAYFCASSPPKSALREQYFGPGTRLTVT.

The chain recombines TRBV9 with TRBJ1-3; D gene uncertain. The V gene lost 3 bases and the J gene lost 0 bases, with 7 bases spanning the gap. The CDR3 extends over 14 amino acids. From germline, CDR1 is SGDLS and CDR2 YYNGEE. DNA of the CDR3: TGTGCCAGCAGCGAGAGGTCCTCTGGAAACACCATATATTTT. It yields the protein CASSERSSGNTIYF.

The chain carries TRBV5-5 and TRBJ1-1, with a weak D call TRBD1 (5 bases). The CDR3 runs to 14 residues. CDR1 is SGHKS, CDR2 YYEKEE, per germline (reference sequence). Trimming shortened V by 4 bases and J by 1 base, and 11 bases separated the two germline ends. The CDR3 spells CASSETVPNTEAFF. Here the CDR3 DNA reads TGTGCCAGCAGCGAGACAGTACCGAACACTGAAGCTTTCTTT.

As DNA, the CDR3 is TGTGCCAGCAGCTTTGAGACAGGGAGAACCGGGGAGCTGTTTTTT. It encodes CASSFETGRTGELFF. The chain links TRBV7-2 to TRBJ2-2, with TRBD1 identical over 7 bases. The junction had 6 bases not matched to a gene; V was cut back by 3 bases and J by 5 bases. The germline CDR1 and CDR2 sequences are SGHTA and FQGNSA. There are 15 residues in the CDR3.

This chain connects TRBV10-3 to TRBJ1-2; TRBD1 matches at 7 bases. The CDR3 is made up of 16 amino acids. Trimming removed 0 bases from V and 8 bases from J; junction bases left unmatched: 12. Germline V gives CDR1 ENHRY, CDR2 SYGVKD. The CDR3 protein is CAISESAIRQGNGYTF. The CDR3 DNA reads TGTGCCATCAGTGAGTCGGCGATACGACAGGGTAACGGCTACACCTTC.

Remarks on this clone: A junction end diverges from the germline sequence, so it may reflect a read error. This chain links TRBV12-3 or TRBV12-4 with TRBJ2-2; 9 positions match TRBD1. CDR3 length: 11 residues. The CDR3 DNA reads TGCGCGACAGGGGGCACCGGGGAGCTGTTTTTT. The encoded protein is CATGGTGELFF.